This T cell receptor (beta chain) appears in the sequencing data of a study of blood T cells in healthy people across ages. Germline values: CDR1 SGHTA, CDR2 FQGNSA. The CDR3 has 14 residues. A second about 7 to 11 cycle PCR used barcoded and J-beta primers. Using its own MiXCR run on the 5' RACE reads, TCRdb lists one record per CDR3 protein. Of about 970,000 distinct CDR3 sequences listed, roughly 51% are singletons. Total RNA was isolated from each sample in quantities of at least 6 micrograms. Broader study findings: Both higher diversity and more naive CD4+ cells marked long-lived donors when set against aged donors. Per-million-T-cell TCR beta diversity fell roughly linearly with age.

For this clonotype: As yet, its antigen is unknown. Germline and junction disagree at one end, which may indicate a read error.

Material for sequencing was blood. V gene TRBV7-2 combines with J gene TRBJ2-3; D is perhaps TRBD2 (6 bases). The TCR was taken from a woman aged 60 to 75 in good health. The CDR3 DNA follows: TGTGCCAGCAGCCCTGGACTAATTCGGGATATGCAGTATTTT. Residues: CASSPGLIRDMQYF.